Listed below are T cell receptor beta chains from one sample, sequenced in a study of post-analysis software for immune sequencing data. TCRdb re-analysed the PCR reads in MiXCR, keeping a single row per CDR3 protein. This sample carries 450,000 or so distinct CDR3 sequences, roughly 45% of them seen once, and the ten largest clones take 9% to 13%. Sequenced: blood. Receptor source: a girl aged 10 to 17 with multiple sclerosis. CDR3s include the opening cysteine and the closing phenylalanine or tryptophan. Fields, in order: V gene, D gene, CDR3 length, clone size, J gene, CDR3 protein, CDR3 DNA. D genes are given only for firm matches. Clone size is shown for a subset of rows, as once, few, many or a class of expanded clone.

TRBV7-6	TRBD1	13	NA	TRBJ2-1	CASSRLQGYEQFF	TGTGCCAGCAGCAGATTACAGGGGTATGAGCAGTTCTTC
TRBV7-9	NA	13	NA	TRBJ2-7	CASSPGISYEQDF	TGTGCCAGCAGCCCCGGGATCTCCTACGAGCAGGACTTC
TRBV6-5	NA	15	NA	TRBJ2-7	CASSFTASAPYEQYF	TGTGCCAGCAGTTTTACAGCATCAGCCCCCTACGAGCAGTACTTC
TRBV20-1	NA	14	NA	TRBJ1-2	CLAGDRRGGYGYTF	TGCCTGGCCGGGGACCGCCGAGGGGGTTATGGCTACACCTTC
TRBV7-2	NA	14	NA	TRBJ2-5	CASSLVPSKETQYF	TGTGCCAGCAGCTTAGTGCCCTCGAAAGAGACCCAGTACTTC
TRBV3-1	TRBD2	16	once	TRBJ2-5	CASSRRSASGQETQYF	TGTGCCAGCAGCCGCCGGTCGGCTAGCGGACAAGAGACCCAGTACTTC
TRBV6-5	TRBD1	16	NA	TRBJ1-1	CASSYFLGGGYPEAFF	TGTGCCAGCAGTTACTTTCTGGGAGGGGGCTATCCTGAAGCTTTCTTT
TRBV15	TRBD2	18	few	TRBJ2-3	CATSPRGTSGRVSDTQYF	TGTGCCACCAGCCCACGAGGGACTAGCGGGAGAGTATCAGATACGCAGTATTTT
TRBV5-1	NA	14	few	TRBJ2-1	CASSLGQRNNEQFF	TGCGCCAGCAGCTTAGGGCAGCGGAACAATGAGCAGTTCTTC
TRBV12-3/TRBV12-4	NA	11	few	TRBJ2-7	CASSFSRSQYF	TGTGCCAGCAGTTTCTCTCGAAGCCAGTACTTC
TRBV9	TRBD1	15	few	TRBJ2-7	CASSVGGETGYEQYF	TGTGCCAGCAGCGTAGGTGGCGAGACAGGGTACGAGCAGTACTTC
TRBV7-2	TRBD2	15	NA	TRBJ2-5	CASSLPAGEGETQYF	TGTGCCAGCAGCCTACCAGCGGGAGAGGGAGAGACCCAGTACTTC
TRBV5-1	TRBD2	14	NA	TRBJ2-1	CASSAGLAGGEQFF	TGCGCCAGCAGCGCGGGACTAGCGGGAGGAGAGCAGTTCTTC
TRBV20-1	TRBD2	15	NA	TRBJ2-3	CSAFQTSGPTDTQYF	TGCAGTGCTTTCCAGACTAGCGGCCCCACAGATACGCAGTATTTT
TRBV11-3	TRBD1	15	once	TRBJ1-1	CASSFSGTGDTEAFF	TGTGCCAGCAGCTTTTCCGGGACAGGGGACACTGAAGCTTTCTTT
TRBV7-9	TRBD1	15	few	TRBJ2-1	CASSFRDRVGNEQFF	TGTGCCAGCAGCTTCCGGGACAGGGTCGGCAATGAGCAGTTCTTC
TRBV7-2	TRBD1	16	few	TRBJ1-2	CASSPQGGERGYGYTF	TGTGCCAGCAGCCCACAGGGGGGGGAAAGGGGCTATGGCTACACCTTC
TRBV3-1	NA	13	NA	TRBJ1-2	CASSQVQGYGYTF	TGTGCCAGCAGCCAAGTACAGGGCTATGGCTACACCTTC
TRBV20-1	NA	11	NA	TRBJ1-1	CSAINRNEAFF	TGCAGTGCTATCAACAGGAATGAAGCTTTCTTT
TRBV20-1	TRBD1	14	few	TRBJ1-5	CSARDLTGNQPQHF	TGCAGTGCTAGAGATCTGACAGGGAATCAGCCCCAGCATTTT
TRBV6-1	TRBD1	14	NA	TRBJ1-5	CASTSSQGNQPQHF	TGTGCCAGCACCTCCTCACAGGGGAATCAGCCCCAGCATTTT
TRBV18	NA	13	NA	TRBJ2-5	CASSPSMVETQYF	TGTGCCAGCTCACCATCAATGGTAGAGACCCAGTACTTC
TRBV5-5	TRBD2	20	NA	TRBJ2-3	CASSLEGNSGKSGSTDTQYF	TGTGCCAGCAGCTTGGAGGGAAACTCGGGCAAAAGCGGGAGTACAGATACGCAGTATTTT
TRBV7-9	NA	12	NA	TRBJ1-5	CATAVSNQPQHF	TGTGCCACGGCAGTTAGCAATCAGCCCCAGCATTTT
TRBV3-1	TRBD1	14	NA	TRBJ2-7	CASSSRDRLYEQYF	TGTGCCAGCAGCTCCCGGGACAGACTCTACGAGCAGTACTTC
TRBV20-1	TRBD2	16	NA	TRBJ2-1	CSARNQEREGLYEQFF	TGCAGTGCTAGAAACCAGGAGCGGGAGGGCCTCTATGAGCAGTTCTTC
TRBV20-1	TRBD2	16	NA	TRBJ2-1	CSASGGTSGRTDEQFF	TGCAGTGCTAGCGGTGGGACTAGCGGGAGGACGGATGAGCAGTTCTTC
TRBV20-1	NA	14	NA	TRBJ2-7	CSASVGGNTYEQYF	TGCAGTGCTAGTGTGGGCGGGAATACGTACGAGCAGTACTTC
TRBV6-5	TRBD1	14	NA	TRBJ2-3	CATTQGAPTDTQYF	TGTGCCACCACACAGGGGGCCCCCACAGATACGCAGTATTTT
TRBV7-8	NA	12	NA	TRBJ2-1	CASSLNTDEQFF	TGTGCCAGCAGCTTAAATACTGATGAGCAGTTCTTC
TRBV27	TRBD1	15	NA	TRBJ2-3	CASSLQGADTDTQYF	TGTGCCAGCAGTTTACAGGGGGCTGATACAGATACGCAGTATTTT
TRBV6-5	NA	14	few	TRBJ2-5	CASSYSGIGETQYF	TGTGCCAGCAGTTACTCTGGGATCGGGGAGACCCAGTACTTC
TRBV5-1	NA	15	NA	TRBJ2-7	CASSLDGRASYEQYF	TGCGCCAGCAGCTTGGACGGGAGAGCTTCCTACGAGCAGTACTTC
TRBV6-6	NA	12	NA	TRBJ2-6	CASSNGANVLTF	TGTGCCAGCAGTAACGGGGCCAACGTCCTGACTTTC
TRBV29-1	TRBD1	14	NA	TRBJ2-4	CSIALQGRVDIQYF	TGCAGCATTGCCTTACAGGGGAGAGTGGACATTCAGTACTTC
TRBV5-4	NA	13	NA	TRBJ2-1	CASSLGQSNEQFF	TGTGCCAGCAGCTTGGGGCAGAGCAATGAGCAGTTCTTC
TRBV28	TRBD1	14	NA	TRBJ2-3	CASRTGTGGGTQYF	TGTGCCAGCAGAACCGGGACAGGGGGTGGTACGCAGTATTTT
TRBV28	TRBD1	14	NA	TRBJ1-2	CASTPGTGIYGYTF	TGTGCCAGCACCCCAGGGACAGGGATCTATGGCTACACCTTC
TRBV5-1	TRBD1	17	NA	TRBJ2-1	CASSLALWQGANNEQFF	TGCGCCAGCAGCTTGGCCTTGTGGCAGGGGGCCAACAATGAGCAGTTCTTC
TRBV20-1	NA	14	NA	TRBJ2-1	CSARGIESYNEQFF	TGCAGTGCTAGAGGGATCGAGTCCTACAATGAGCAGTTCTTC
TRBV15	TRBD2	15	few	TRBJ2-7	CATSRDRAGGHEQYF	TGTGCCACCAGCAGAGATAGGGCGGGGGGCCACGAGCAGTACTTC
TRBV5-1	TRBD2	17	few	TRBJ2-5	CASSLGLAGGPKETQYF	TGCGCCAGCAGCTTGGGACTAGCGGGAGGGCCGAAAGAGACCCAGTACTTC